These 15 T cell receptor beta chains came from one sample sequenced in a study of T cell responses to AZD1222 COVID-19 vaccine. The method was immunoSEQ multiplex PCR; TCRdb's version includes in-frame clones alone and lacks a portion of them. This table holds 110,000 to 150,000 clones, 80% to 95% found once. The sample in question was peripheral blood, obtained on day 0 of AZD1222 vaccination. The receptors shown here come from an adult in good health.

This clone is a singleton in its sample. The chain is built from TRBV6-1 and TRBJ1-1; D gene uncertain. Trimming pared 3 bases from V and 4 bases from J, leaving 12 bases between. The CDR3 has 14 residues. Germline loops: CDR1 MNHNS, CDR2 SASEGT. CDR3 protein: CASSELPRGTEAFF. DNA of the CDR3: TGTGCCAGCAGTGAGTTACCCCGGGGCACTGAAGCTTTCTTT.

This chain links TRBV19 with TRBJ1-5; TRBD1 might be the D (5 bases). CDR3 size: 18 residues. V dropped 7 bases and J dropped 4 bases, with 26 bases sitting between them. CDR1 and CDR2 (germline): LNHDA, SQIVND (reference sequence). The CDR3 DNA sequence: TGTGCCAGTACCCAGATGGGGCTTTGGCCCGGACTAAATCAGCCCCAGCATTTT. This gives the protein CASTQMGLWPGLNQPQHF.

V is TRBV4-1 and J is TRBJ1-4, with unresolved D. Trimming took off 6 bases at V and 8 bases at J, with 19 bases between the two ends. Germline CDR1 and CDR2: MGHRA and YSYEKL. This CDR3 region has 15 residues. This CDR3 reads CASRMERVREEKLFF. CDR3 bases: TGCGCCAGCAGGATGGAACGGGTCAGAGAGGAAAAACTGTTTTTT.

This clone has a single count. This chain links TRBV29-1 with TRBJ2-3, with 9 nucleotides matching TRBD2. After removal of 2 bases from V and 5 bases from J, the junction contained 14 bases not matched to a gene. Germline CDR1 is SQVTM and CDR2 is ANQGSEA. The CDR3 runs 17 residues. This CDR3 is CSVERSSGILVRDTQYF. Written as DNA, the CDR3 is TGCAGCGTTGAACGCTCTAGCGGGATACTAGTAAGAGATACGCAGTATTTT.

V is TRBV12-5 and J is TRBJ2-1, with D maybe TRBD1 (6 bases). CDR3 size: 13 residues. The V gene's germline CDR1 is LGHNT and CDR2 FRNRAP. V gave up 5 bases and J gave up 8 bases, with 13 bases separating them. The CDR3 DNA sequence: TGTGCTAGTGGTCAGACAGGTGTGGATGAGCAGTTCTTC. Protein sequence: CASGQTGVDEQFF.

The V call is TRBV3-1 (or the pseudogene TRBV3-2), the J call TRBJ2-7, with 10 positions matching TRBD2. The CDR3 is made up of 16 amino acids. Germline V CDR1 and CDR2: LGHDT, YNNKEL (reference sequence). V dropped 4 bases and J dropped 3; count of bases not matched to a gene: 9. This CDR3 reads CASSLALAGDIYEQYF. Here the CDR3 DNA reads TGTGCCAGCAGCCTAGCCCTAGCGGGAGATATCTACGAGCAGTACTTC.

This chain joins TRBV15 and TRBJ1-2, with TRBD1 matching over 7 bases. Losses at the gene ends were 1 base for V and 14 bases for J; bases not matched to a gene: 7. The CDR3 has 12 residues. Germline V gene data show CDR1 as LNHNV and CDR2 as YYDKDF (reference sequence). CDR3 nucleotide sequence: TGTGCCACCAGCAGAGGAGGGCAGGGGGAAACCTTC. This translates into CATSRGGQGETF.

The chain links TRBV9 to TRBJ2-1; 7 nucleotides agree with TRBD2. The CDR3 totals 15 residues. The ends lost 1 base at V and 8 bases at J; junction bases unmatched: 9. CDR1 is SGDLS, CDR2 YYNGEE, per germline. CDR3 nucleotides: TGTGCCAGCAGCGTACGGGGGAGGGGAGGGGATGAGCAGTTCTTC. This translates into CASSVRGRGGDEQFF.

The rearrangement uses TRBV5-4 and TRBJ2-1; 10 bases are a match to TRBD2. CDR3 size: 15 residues. The germline V gene has CDR1 SGHNT and CDR2 YYREEE (reference sequence). Trimming at V came to 5 bases and at J to 4 bases, leaving 6 bases not matched to a gene. CDR3 amino acids: CASSFLAGEYNEQFF. The CDR3 DNA reads as TGTGCCAGCAGTTTCCTAGCGGGGGAATACAATGAGCAGTTCTTC. The full variable domain, in which reference TRBV5-4 and TRBJ2-1 provide the parts outside the CDR3, is ETGVTQSPTHLIKTRGQQVTLRCSSQSGHNTVSWYQQALGQGPQFIFQYYREEENGRGNFPPRFSGLQFPNYSSELNVNALELDDSALYLCASSFLAGEYNEQFFGPGTRLTVL.

This chain joins TRBV5-1 and TRBJ1-6; D may be TRBD1 (5 bases). The germline V gene has CDR1 SGHRS and CDR2 YFSETQ. V was clipped by 1 base and J by 7 bases, with 12 bases between them. The CDR3 length is 15 residues. For the CDR3, the DNA is TGCGCCAGCAGCTTGACAGGCTCGTGGAATTCACCCCTCCACTTT. As protein: CASSLTGSWNSPLHF.

This rearrangement joins TRBV7-3 to TRBJ2-2; 14 positions agree with TRBD2. CDR3 size: 17 residues. Germline V gene sequence: CDR1 SGHTA, CDR2 FQGTGA. The V segment lost 6 bases and the J segment 5 bases; nucleotides outside the gene matches: 8. As DNA, the CDR3 is TGTGCCAGCAGTCCGGGACTAGCGGGAGTTGAAACCGGGGAGCTGTTTTTT. This translates into CASSPGLAGVETGELFF. Full variable domain (outside the CDR3, taken from reference TRBV7-3 and TRBJ2-2): GAGVSQTPSNKVTEKGKYVELRCDPISGHTALYWYRQSLGQGPEFLIYFQGTGAADDSGLPNDRFFAVRPEGSVSTLKIQRTERGDSAVYLCASSPGLAGVETGELFFGEGSRLTVL.

This chain links TRBV28 with TRBJ1-5; D gene uncertain. Deletions cut 9 bases from V and 1 base from J, with 22 bases between. The CDR3 covers 17 residues. In germline, CDR1 is MDHEN, CDR2 SYDVKM. This CDR3 is CASSARTWGVSNQPQHF. For the CDR3, the DNA is TGTGCCAGTAGTGCCCGAACATGGGGAGTGAGCAATCAGCCCCAGCATTTT.

The rearrangement joins TRBV19 to TRBJ2-2; D remains ambiguous. V was shortened by 0 bases and J by 1 base, with 3 bases between the two germline ends. The CDR3 contains 14 residues. CDR1 and CDR2 (germline): LNHDA, SQIVND (reference sequence). The CDR3 spells CASSIDLNTGELFF. CDR3 in DNA: TGTGCCAGTAGTATAGACCTGAACACCGGGGAGCTGTTTTTT.

CDR3 sequence reads: CASSPPRGGGSNTEAFF. CDR3 DNA: TGTGCCAGCAGCCCTCCTCGTGGGGGGGGCTCGAACACTGAAGCTTTCTTT. This chain links TRBV27 with TRBJ1-1; perhaps TRBD1 as D (6 bases). This CDR3 is 17 amino acids long. The V end lost 6 bases, the J end lost 1 base, and 21 bases lay between the germline ends. Germline V gives CDR1 MNHEY, CDR2 SMNVEV (reference sequence).

The chain couples TRBV5-6 to TRBJ2-1; D not resolved. Germline V gene sequence: CDR1 SGHDT, CDR2 YYEEEE. CDR3 size: 14 residues. V lost 2 bases, J lost 7 bases, and 13 bases lay in between. CDR3 coding DNA: TGTGCCAGCAGCTTAACTCGCGAAGTTAATGAGCAGTTCTTC. Protein product: CASSLTREVNEQFF.